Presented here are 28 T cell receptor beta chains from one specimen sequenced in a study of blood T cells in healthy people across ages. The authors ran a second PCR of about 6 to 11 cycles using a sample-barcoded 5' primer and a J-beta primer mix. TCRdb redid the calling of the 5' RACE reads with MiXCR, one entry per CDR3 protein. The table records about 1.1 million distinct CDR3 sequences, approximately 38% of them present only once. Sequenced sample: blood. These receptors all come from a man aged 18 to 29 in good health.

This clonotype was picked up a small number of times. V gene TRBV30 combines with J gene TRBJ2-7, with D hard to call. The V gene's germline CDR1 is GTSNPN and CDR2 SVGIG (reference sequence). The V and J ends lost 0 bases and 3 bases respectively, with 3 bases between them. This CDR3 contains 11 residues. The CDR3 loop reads CAWSVGYEQYF. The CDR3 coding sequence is TGTGCCTGGAGTGTTGGCTACGAGCAGTACTTC.

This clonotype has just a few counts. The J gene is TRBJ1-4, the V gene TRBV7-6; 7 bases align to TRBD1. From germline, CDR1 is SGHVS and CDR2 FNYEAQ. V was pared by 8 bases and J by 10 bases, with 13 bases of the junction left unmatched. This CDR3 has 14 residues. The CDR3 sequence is CASGTGQLGGKLFF. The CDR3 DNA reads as TGTGCCAGCGGAACGGGACAGTTGGGAGGAAAACTGTTTTTT.

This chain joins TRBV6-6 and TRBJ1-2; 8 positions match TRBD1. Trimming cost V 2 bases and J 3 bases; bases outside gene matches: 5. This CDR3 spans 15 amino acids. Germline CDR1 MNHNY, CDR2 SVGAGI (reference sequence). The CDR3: CASSYADRGDYGYTF. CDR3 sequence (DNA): TGTGCCAGCAGTTACGCCGACAGGGGTGACTATGGCTACACCTTC.

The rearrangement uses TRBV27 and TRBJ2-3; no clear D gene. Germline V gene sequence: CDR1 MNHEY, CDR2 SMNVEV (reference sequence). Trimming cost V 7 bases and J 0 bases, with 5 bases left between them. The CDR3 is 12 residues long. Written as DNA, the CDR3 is TGTGCCAGCAACCCCAGCACAGATACGCAGTATTTT. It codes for CASNPSTDTQYF.

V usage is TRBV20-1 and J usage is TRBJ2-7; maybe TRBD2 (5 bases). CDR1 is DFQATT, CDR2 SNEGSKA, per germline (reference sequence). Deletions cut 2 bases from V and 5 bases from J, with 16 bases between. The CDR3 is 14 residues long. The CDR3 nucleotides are TGCAGTGCTAGATCGGGCGGCGGGTCGAACGAGCAGTACTTC. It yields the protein CSARSGGGSNEQYF.

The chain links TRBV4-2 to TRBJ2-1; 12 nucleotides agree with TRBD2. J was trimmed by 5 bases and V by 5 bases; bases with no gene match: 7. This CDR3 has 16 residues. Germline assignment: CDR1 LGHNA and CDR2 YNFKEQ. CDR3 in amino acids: CASSLHTSGGNNEQFF. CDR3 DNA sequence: TGTGCCAGCAGCTTACACACTAGCGGGGGGAACAATGAGCAGTTCTTC.

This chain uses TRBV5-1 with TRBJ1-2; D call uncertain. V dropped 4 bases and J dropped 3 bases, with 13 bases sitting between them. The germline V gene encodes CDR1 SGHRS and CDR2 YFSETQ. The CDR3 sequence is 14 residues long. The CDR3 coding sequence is TGCGCCAGCAGCGTGGAGGAGGGAGACTATGGCTACACCTTC. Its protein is CASSVEEGDYGYTF.

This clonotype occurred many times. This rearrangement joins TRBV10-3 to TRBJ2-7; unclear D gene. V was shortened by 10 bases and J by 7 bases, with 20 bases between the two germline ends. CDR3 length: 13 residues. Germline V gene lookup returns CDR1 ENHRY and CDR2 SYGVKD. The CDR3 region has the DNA TGTGCCACCCGCCTGGACGTCCCCCCTGAGCAGTACTTC. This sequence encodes CATRLDVPPEQYF.

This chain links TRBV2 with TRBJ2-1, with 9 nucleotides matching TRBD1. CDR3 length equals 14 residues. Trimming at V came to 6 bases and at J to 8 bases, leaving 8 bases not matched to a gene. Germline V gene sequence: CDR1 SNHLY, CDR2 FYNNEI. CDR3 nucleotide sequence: TGTGCCAGCAGCGCTACCCACAGGGGGCATGAGCAGTTCTTC. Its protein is CASSATHRGHEQFF.

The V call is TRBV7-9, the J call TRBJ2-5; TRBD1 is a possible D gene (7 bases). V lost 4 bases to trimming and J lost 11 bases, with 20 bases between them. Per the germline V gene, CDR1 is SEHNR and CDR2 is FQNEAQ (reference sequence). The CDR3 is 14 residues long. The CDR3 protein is CASSYAGGYNEQYF. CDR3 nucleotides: TGTGCCAGCAGCTACGCAGGGGGGTACAATGAGCAGTACTTC.

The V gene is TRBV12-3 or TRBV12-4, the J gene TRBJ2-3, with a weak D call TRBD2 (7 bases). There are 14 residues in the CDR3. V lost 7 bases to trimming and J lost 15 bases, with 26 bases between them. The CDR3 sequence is CASIKGGAADVQYF. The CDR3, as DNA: TGTGCCAGCATTAAAGGGGGGGCAGCAGATGTGCAATATTTT.

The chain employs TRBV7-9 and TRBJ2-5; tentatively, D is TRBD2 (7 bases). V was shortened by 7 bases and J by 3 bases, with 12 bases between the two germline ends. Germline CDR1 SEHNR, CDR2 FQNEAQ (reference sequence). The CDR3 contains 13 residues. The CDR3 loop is CASIGGAKETQYF. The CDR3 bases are TGTGCCAGCATAGGGGGGGCCAAAGAGACCCAGTACTTC.

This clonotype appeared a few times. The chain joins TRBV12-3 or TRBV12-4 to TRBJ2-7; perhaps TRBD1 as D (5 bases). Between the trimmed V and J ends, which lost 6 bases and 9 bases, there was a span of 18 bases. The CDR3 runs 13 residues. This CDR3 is CASSLDRPAGQYF. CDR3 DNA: TGTGCCAGCAGCCTAGACAGACCCGCAGGGCAGTACTTC.

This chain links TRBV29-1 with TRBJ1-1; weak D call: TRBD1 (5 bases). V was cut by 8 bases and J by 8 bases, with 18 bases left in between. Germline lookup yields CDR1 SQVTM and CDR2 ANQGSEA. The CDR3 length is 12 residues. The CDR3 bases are TGCAGCACCCTAAGCGGGGCAGCCGAAGCTTTCTTT. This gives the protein CSTLSGAAEAFF.

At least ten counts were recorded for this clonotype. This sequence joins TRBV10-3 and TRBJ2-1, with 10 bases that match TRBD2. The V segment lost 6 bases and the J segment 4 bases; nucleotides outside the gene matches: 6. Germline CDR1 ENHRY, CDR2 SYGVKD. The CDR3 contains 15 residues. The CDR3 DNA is TGTGCCATCAGACGGACTAGCGGCGAGTACAATGAGCAGTTCTTC. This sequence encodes CAIRRTSGEYNEQFF.

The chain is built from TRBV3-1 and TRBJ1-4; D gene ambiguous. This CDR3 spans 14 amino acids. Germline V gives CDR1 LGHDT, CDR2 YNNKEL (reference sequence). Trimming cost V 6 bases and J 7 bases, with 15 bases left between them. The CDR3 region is CASSSPQDAEKLFF. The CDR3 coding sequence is TGTGCCAGCAGTTCCCCACAAGATGCTGAAAAACTGTTTTTT.

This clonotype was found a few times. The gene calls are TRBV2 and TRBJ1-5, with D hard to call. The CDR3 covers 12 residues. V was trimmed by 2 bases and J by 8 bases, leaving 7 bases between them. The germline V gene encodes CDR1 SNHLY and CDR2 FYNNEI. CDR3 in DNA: TGTGCCAGCAGTGAATCGGTAGAGCCCCAGCATTTT. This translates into CASSESVEPQHF.

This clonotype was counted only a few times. The CDR3 bases are TGCGCCAGCAGCCCGGACAGACTCACAGATACGCAGTATTTT. It codes for CASSPDRLTDTQYF. This chain links TRBV5-1 with TRBJ2-3; D might be TRBD1 (6 bases). The CDR3 contains 14 residues. CDR1 and CDR2 from the germline V gene are SGHRS and YFSETQ. V dropped 4 bases and J dropped 2 bases, with 11 bases sitting between them.

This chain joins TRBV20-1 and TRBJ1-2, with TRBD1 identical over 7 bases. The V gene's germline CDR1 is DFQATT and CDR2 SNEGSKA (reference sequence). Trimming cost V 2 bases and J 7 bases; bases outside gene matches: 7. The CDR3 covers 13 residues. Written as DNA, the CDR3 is TGCAGTGCTAGACGAGACAGGGACGGTGGCTACACCTTC. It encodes CSARRDRDGGYTF.

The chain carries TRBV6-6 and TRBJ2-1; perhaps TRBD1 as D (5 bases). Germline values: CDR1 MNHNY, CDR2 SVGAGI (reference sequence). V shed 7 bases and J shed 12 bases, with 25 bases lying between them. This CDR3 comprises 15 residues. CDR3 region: CASTPPPGAGCGQFF. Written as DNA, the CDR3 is TGTGCCAGCACCCCGCCGCCTGGGGCCGGGTGCGGGCAGTTCTTC.

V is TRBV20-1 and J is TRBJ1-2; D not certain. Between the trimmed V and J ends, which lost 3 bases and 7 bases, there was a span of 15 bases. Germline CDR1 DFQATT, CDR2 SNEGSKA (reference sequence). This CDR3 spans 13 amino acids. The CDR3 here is CSARSGDPPGYTF. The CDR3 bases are TGCAGTGCTAGGTCAGGAGATCCCCCTGGCTACACCTTC.

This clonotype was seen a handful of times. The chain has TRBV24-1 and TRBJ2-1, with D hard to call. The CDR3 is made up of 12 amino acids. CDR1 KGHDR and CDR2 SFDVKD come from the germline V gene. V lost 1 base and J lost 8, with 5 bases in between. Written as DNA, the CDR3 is TGTGCCACCAGTGATTTCAACGATGAGCAGTTCTTC. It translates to CATSDFNDEQFF.

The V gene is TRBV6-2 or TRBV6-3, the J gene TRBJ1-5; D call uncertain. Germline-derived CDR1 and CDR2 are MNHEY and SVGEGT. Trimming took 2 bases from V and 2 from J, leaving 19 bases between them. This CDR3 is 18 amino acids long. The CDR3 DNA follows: TGTGCCAGCAGTTACAACAATCTCGGCCATAGCGGCAATCAGCCCCAGCATTTT. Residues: CASSYNNLGHSGNQPQHF.

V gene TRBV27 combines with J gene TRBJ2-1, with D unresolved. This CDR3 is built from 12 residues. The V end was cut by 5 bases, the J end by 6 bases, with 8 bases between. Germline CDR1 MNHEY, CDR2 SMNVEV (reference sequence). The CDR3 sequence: CASSTGPNEQFF. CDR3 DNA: TGTGCCAGCAGTACTGGACCCAATGAGCAGTTCTTC.

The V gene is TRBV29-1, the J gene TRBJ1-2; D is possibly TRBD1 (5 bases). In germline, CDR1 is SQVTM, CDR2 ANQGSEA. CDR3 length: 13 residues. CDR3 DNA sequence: TGCATCTCGAGGGGCCCGGAGGACCATGGCTACACCTTC. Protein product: CISRGPEDHGYTF.

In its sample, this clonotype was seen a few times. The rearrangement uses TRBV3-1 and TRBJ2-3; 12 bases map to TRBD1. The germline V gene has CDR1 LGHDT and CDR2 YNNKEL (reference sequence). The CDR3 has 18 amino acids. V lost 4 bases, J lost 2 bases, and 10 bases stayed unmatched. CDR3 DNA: TGTGCCAGCAGCCGCGTCCCGGGACAGGGGGCGGTCACAGATACGCAGTATTTT. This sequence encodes CASSRVPGQGAVTDTQYF.

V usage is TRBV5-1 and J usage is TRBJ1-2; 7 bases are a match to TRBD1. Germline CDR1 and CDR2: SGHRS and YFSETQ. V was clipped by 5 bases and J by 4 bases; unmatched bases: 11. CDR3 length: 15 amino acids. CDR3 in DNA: TGCGCCAGCAGTTTATTGGGACAGCGGACCTATGGCTACACCTTC. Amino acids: CASSLLGQRTYGYTF.

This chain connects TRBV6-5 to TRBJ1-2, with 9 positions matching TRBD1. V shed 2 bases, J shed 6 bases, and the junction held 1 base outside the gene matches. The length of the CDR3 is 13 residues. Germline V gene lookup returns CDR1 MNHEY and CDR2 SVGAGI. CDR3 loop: CASSYTGGHGYTF. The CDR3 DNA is TGTGCCAGCAGTTACACAGGGGGCCATGGCTACACCTTC.